This T cell receptor beta chain originates from a study of blood T cell repertoires in COVID-19. Overall study context: Material from acute and convalescent COVID-19 was sourced from the United States, Italy and Spain.

Donors were grouped by their self-reported clinical history. Either two negative PCRs, clearance, or symptom resolution qualified Cohort 3 donors as recovered. The CDR3 sequence is 16 residues long. V shed 0 bases and J shed 0 bases, with 9 bases lying between them. Germline V gene data show CDR1 as MNHEY and CDR2 as SVGAGI. Using immunoSEQ multiplex PCR, the repertoire was profiled, and TCRdb retains in-frame clones only, with some absent. The table lists over 300,000 clones, 70% to 90% of them singletons. Input material: PBMCs or T cells enriched from blood (not recorded which). The receptor comes from a man younger than 40 who had recovered from COVID-19. This chain connects TRBV6-5 to TRBJ1-3; D unclear. In DNA, the CDR3 is TGTGCCAGCAGTTACTCGATCGTCAGCTCTGGAAACACCATATATTTT. It encodes CASSYSIVSSGNTIYF.